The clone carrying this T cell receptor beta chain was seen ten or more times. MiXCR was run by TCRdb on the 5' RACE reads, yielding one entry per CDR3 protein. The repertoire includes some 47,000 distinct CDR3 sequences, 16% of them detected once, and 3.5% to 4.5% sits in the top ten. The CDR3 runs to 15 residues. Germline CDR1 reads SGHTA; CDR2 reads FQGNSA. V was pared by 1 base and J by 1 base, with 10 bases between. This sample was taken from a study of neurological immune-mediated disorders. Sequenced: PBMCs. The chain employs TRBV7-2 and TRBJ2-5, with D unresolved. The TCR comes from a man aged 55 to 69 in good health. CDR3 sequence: CASSLVNGPQETQYF. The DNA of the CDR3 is TGTGCCAGCAGCTTAGTCAACGGGCCCCAAGAGACCCAGTACTTC.